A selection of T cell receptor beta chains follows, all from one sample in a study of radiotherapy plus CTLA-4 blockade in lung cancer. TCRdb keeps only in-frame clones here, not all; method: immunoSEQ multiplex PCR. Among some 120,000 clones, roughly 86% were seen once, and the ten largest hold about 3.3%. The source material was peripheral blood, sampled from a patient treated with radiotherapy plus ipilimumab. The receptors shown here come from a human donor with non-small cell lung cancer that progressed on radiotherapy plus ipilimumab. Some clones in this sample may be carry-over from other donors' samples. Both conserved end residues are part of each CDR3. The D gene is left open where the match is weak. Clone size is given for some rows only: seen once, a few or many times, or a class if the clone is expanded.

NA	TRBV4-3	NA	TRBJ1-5	CASSQELAVGNQPQHF	TGCGCCAGCAGCCAAGAGTTGGCAGTGGGCAATCAGCCCCAGCATTTT
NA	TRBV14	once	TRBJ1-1	CASSQTSLGEAFF	TGTGCCAGCAGCCAAACCTCCTTGGGTGAAGCTTTCTTT
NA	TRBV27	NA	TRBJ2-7	CASSLRGAFYEQYF	TGTGCCAGCAGTTTACGGGGGGCCTTCTACGAGCAGTACTTC
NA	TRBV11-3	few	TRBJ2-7	CASSLEGHSTYEQYF	TGTGCCAGCAGCTTAGAAGGACACAGTACCTACGAGCAGTACTTC
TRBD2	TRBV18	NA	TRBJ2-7	CASSEGLADSYEQYF	TGTGCCAGCTCCGAAGGACTAGCGGACTCCTACGAGCAGTACTTC
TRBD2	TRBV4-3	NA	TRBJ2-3	CASSPLGGAGGPGNTDTQYF	TGCGCCAGCAGCCCCCTGGGGGGAGCGGGGGGGCCTGGTAACACAGATACGCAGTATTTT
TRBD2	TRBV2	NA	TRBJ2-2	CASKGLLNTGELFF	TGTGCCAGCAAGGGACTACTCAACACCGGGGAGCTGTTTTTT
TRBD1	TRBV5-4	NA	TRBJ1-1	CASSRDSRREAFF	TGTGCCAGCAGCCGGGACAGTCGTCGTGAGGCTTTCTTT
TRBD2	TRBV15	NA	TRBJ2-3	CATSVSGGVTDTQYF	TGTGCCACCAGCGTTAGCGGGGGGGTAACAGATACGCAGTATTTT
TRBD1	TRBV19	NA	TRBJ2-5	CASSMRDRGQETQYF	TGTGCCAGTAGTATGCGGGACAGGGGACAAGAGACCCAGTACTTC
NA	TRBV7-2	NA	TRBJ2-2	CASSLVLGQANTGELFF	TGTGCCAGCAGCTTAGTGCTTGGGCAGGCGAACACCGGGGAGCTGTTTTTT
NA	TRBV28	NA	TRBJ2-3	CAGSTGRYTDTQYF	TGTGCTGGTTCAACGGGGAGATACACAGATACGCAGTATTTT
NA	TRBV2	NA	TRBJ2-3	CASISGQPSTDTQYF	TGTGCCAGCATCAGTGGCCAGCCAAGCACAGATACGCAGTATTTT
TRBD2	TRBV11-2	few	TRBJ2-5	CASSWGGQETQYF	TGTGCCAGCAGCTGGGGGGGGCAAGAGACCCAGTACTTC
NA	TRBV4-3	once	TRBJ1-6	CASSQDQVSNSPLHF	TGCGCCAGCAGCCAAGATCAGGTCTCGAATTCACCCCTCCACTTT
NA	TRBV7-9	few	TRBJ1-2	CASSSPLVSYTF	TGTGCCAGCAGCTCCCCCTTGGTGAGCTACACCTTC
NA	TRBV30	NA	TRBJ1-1	CAWRLFPTAGAFF	TGTGCCTGGCGTTTGTTTCCAACTGCAGGAGCTTTCTTT